A selection of T cell receptor beta chains follows, all from one sample in a study of blood T cell repertoires in COVID-19. The table came from immunoSEQ multiplex PCR; TCRdb's copy has only in-frame clones and leaves some out. The sample has around 240,000 clones, around 88% seen once. The sample taken for sequencing was PBMCs or T cells enriched from blood (not recorded which). Receptor source: a woman aged 45-65 years who had recovered from COVID-19. The CDR3 runs from the conserved cysteine through the conserved F or W. The D gene is left open where the match is weak. Size is stated for part of the rows, as once, few or many counts, or as a class when the clone is expanded.

clone size,CDR3 length,V gene,J gene,D gene,CDR3 DNA,CDR3 protein
-,14,TRBV13,TRBJ2-7,TRBD2,TGTGCCAGCAGCTTAGGGACTAGCGTCTACGAGCAGTACTTC,CASSLGTSVYEQYF
once,17,TRBV5-1,TRBJ2-2,-,TGCGCCAGCAGCCCCCCCCGTACGGGAGTATCCACCGGGGAGCTGTTTTTT,CASSPPRTGVSTGELFF
few,15,TRBV6-5,TRBJ2-3,TRBD2,TGTGCCAGCAGGCTGACTAGCGGGAGGCCAGATACGCAGTATTTT,CASRLTSGRPDTQYF
-,17,TRBV7-9,TRBJ1-1,-,TGTGCCAGCAGCTTAGCCCTCCGGAGGGATCTGAACACTGAAGCTTTCTTT,CASSLALRRDLNTEAFF
-,15,TRBV7-2,TRBJ1-6,TRBD1,TGTGCCAGCAGCTTAGCGGGACAGGGAGGTTCACCCCTCCACTTT,CASSLAGQGGSPLHF
-,17,TRBV7-2,TRBJ2-1,TRBD2,TGTGCCAGCAGCGACCAAGCCGGGAGGGGCCCCCAATATGAGCAGTTCTTC,CASSDQAGRGPQYEQFF
-,17,TRBV15,TRBJ1-4,-,TGTGCCACCAGCAGAGATGGTGTGGCAACAACTAATGAAAAACTGTTTTTT,CATSRDGVATTNEKLFF
-,13,TRBV19,TRBJ2-7,-,TGTGCCAGTAGTTCGGCAGGATCCTACGAGCAGTACTTC,CASSSAGSYEQYF
-,12,TRBV9,TRBJ1-4,-,TGTGCCAGCAACTACCCTAATGAAAAACTGTTTTTT,CASNYPNEKLFF
-,11,TRBV3-1/TRBV3-2,TRBJ1-2,-,TGTGCCACTACAGGGAGGGATGGCTACACCTTC,CATTGRDGYTF
once,15,TRBV5-5,TRBJ1-1,-,TGTGCCAGCAGCTACAGGACAGCGACACGTTATGAAGCTTTCTTT,CASSYRTATRYEAFF
-,15,TRBV18,TRBJ1-2,-,TGTGCCAGCTCACCATACGATTCAGGGCTAAATGGCTACACCTTC,CASSPYDSGLNGYTF
-,14,TRBV7-2,TRBJ2-5,-,TGTGCCAGCAGCTTAACCCGGTGGCAAGAGACCCAGTACTTC,CASSLTRWQETQYF
few,14,TRBV5-1,TRBJ1-1,TRBD1,TGCGCCAGCAGCACTGACAGGGTTGAGGCTGAAGCTTTCTTT,CASSTDRVEAEAFF
-,13,TRBV18,TRBJ1-5,-,TGTGCCAGCTCACCCGGTCCACCTCAGCCCCAGCATTTT,CASSPGPPQPQHF
-,11,TRBV12-3/TRBV12-4,TRBJ1-2,-,TGTGCCAGCAGCCAAAACTATGGCTACACCTTC,CASSQNYGYTF
-,13,TRBV12-5,TRBJ2-7,-,TGTGCTAGTGGTTATATAGGGGTCTACGAGCAGTACTTC,CASGYIGVYEQYF
few,13,TRBV5-6,TRBJ2-7,TRBD1,TGTGCCAGCAGCTTGGGGCCAGGGGGCGAGCAGTACTTC,CASSLGPGGEQYF